This TCR beta chain is from a study of CD8 T cells in ankylosing spondylitis. Study observations and caveats: Matched synovial fluid from ankylosing spondylitis patients was reported to be enriched for disease-linked clones. Certain motif variants had earlier appeared in reactive arthritis synovial fluid and blood. Typical of ankylosing spondylitis blood, it appeared, was a TCR beta motif of under 10 highly homologous variants.

Deletions cut 6 bases from V and 0 bases from J, with 15 bases between. The germline gives CDR1 MDHEN, CDR2 SYDVKM. This CDR3 spans 16 amino acids. Notes on this clonotype: Its antigen remains unknown.

In making TCR beta libraries, quantitative 5'-RACE with molecular barcodes was used. TCRdb redid the calling of the 5' RACE reads with MiXCR, one entry per CDR3 protein. The sample yields 250,000 or so distinct CDR3 sequences, over 15% seen once. This chain links TRBV28 with TRBJ2-1; maybe TRBD2 (5 bases). The receptor comes from a male donor with ankylosing spondylitis or in good health (not recorded which). Source material: blood, either unsorted or a sorted T cell fraction (not recorded which). DNA of the CDR3: TGTGCCAGCAGCCACCCCCTGGGGAGCTCCTACAATGAGCAGTTCTTC. It codes for CASSHPLGSSYNEQFF.